The text below deals with one T cell receptor (beta chain). The entry originates in a study of cytomegalovirus exposure and HLA in healthy donors. Regarding donors, all were healthy bone marrow donors. 60 Vbeta and 13 Jbeta primers were used in PCR. Assay used: immunoSEQ multiplex PCR; TCRdb lists only in-frame clones, some missing. The top ten clones hold 1.8% of a sample with a few hundred thousand clones, roughly 70% of them seen once. This TCR was recovered from a woman aged 30 to 39 in good health and CMV-seronegative. Sequencing input: PBMCs.

The CDR3 nucleotides read TGCGCCAGCAGGGAAGGGCGGGGCCCTCAAGAGACCCAGTACTTC. Protein sequence: CASREGRGPQETQYF. The V call is TRBV4-3, the J call TRBJ2-5, with D possibly TRBD2 on 6 matching bases. The CDR3 loop spans 15 amino acids. V lost 6 bases and J 2 bases, leaving 16 bases between the germline ends. Germline V gene sequence: CDR1 LGHNA, CDR2 YSLEER.